These 2 T cell receptor beta chains share one sample of origin, sequenced in a study of T cells after yellow fever vaccination. Each CDR3 protein gets one entry after TCRdb re-called the 5' RACE reads with MiXCR. The data contain more than 350,000 distinct CDR3 sequences, around a tenth of them singletons. The sequencing used PBMCs, collected on the day of the first yellow fever vaccination. The receptor source for this set is a man between 18 and 29 years old who received the YFV17D yellow fever vaccine.

This clonotype has a handful of counts. The rearrangement uses TRBV27 and TRBJ1-1; a possible D gene is TRBD1 (5 bases). Germline V CDR1 and CDR2: MNHEY, SMNVEV (reference sequence). V lost 5 bases and J lost 1, with 11 bases in between. The CDR3 is 14 residues long. The CDR3 DNA is TGTGCCAGCAGTCTTGGAGGGGCGAACACTGAAGCTTTCTTT. Protein sequence: CASSLGGANTEAFF.

There are a few counts of this clonotype. The gene calls are TRBV20-1 and TRBJ2-1; D is perhaps TRBD2 (5 bases). CDR3 length: 19 amino acids. Trimming shortened V by 1 base and J by 1 base, and 23 bases separated the two germline ends. CDR1 and CDR2 from the germline V gene are DFQATT and SNEGSKA (reference sequence). The CDR3, as DNA: TGCAGTGCTAGAGTGGGCCTCCTTCTCGGGGATTATTCCTACAATGAGCAGTTCTTC. As protein: CSARVGLLLGDYSYNEQFF.